There are many counts of the clone carrying this T cell receptor beta chain. Its antigen is not known. Unique molecular identifiers were incorporated into the prepared TCRbeta library. TCRdb fed the PCR reads into MiXCR, producing one record per CDR3 protein. The sample has fewer than 750,000 distinct CDR3 sequences; roughly 23% are singletons. The data were taken from a study of T-cell reconstitution after alpha-beta-depleted transplantation in children. The ends were cut back, 0 bases at V and 7 bases at J, with 13 bases in the middle. CDR1 is DFQATT, CDR2 SNEGSKA, per germline (reference sequence). The CDR3 extends over 14 amino acids. General observations from the study: Several hundred graft clones that had expanded were reportedly the source of alpha-beta T cells about two months after transplant. Surviving recipient T cells and intrathymic progenitors accounted for some patients' high TCRbeta diversity at day 60. At one year after transplant, newly produced T cells mostly accounted for T-cell counts and diversity.

The chain uses TRBV20-1 and TRBJ1-5; D is unresolved. This TCR was sampled from a boy under two years old who had a stem cell transplant for acute myeloid leukemia, so the T cells may come from the graft donor. Specimen: PBMCs, mostly from graft donor cells, collected 360 days after TCRalphabeta/CD19-depleted stem cell transplant. The CDR3 region is CSARDRIGGQPQHF. CDR3 DNA: TGCAGTGCTAGAGATCGGATAGGAGGCCAGCCCCAGCATTTT.